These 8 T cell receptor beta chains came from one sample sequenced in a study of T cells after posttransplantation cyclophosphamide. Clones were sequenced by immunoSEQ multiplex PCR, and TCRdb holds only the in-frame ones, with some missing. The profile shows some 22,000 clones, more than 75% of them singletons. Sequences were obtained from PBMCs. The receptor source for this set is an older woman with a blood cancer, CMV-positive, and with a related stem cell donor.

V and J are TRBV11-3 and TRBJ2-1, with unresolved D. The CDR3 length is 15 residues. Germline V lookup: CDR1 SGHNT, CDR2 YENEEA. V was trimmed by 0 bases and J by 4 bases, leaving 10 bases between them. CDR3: CASSLDYSRYNEQFF. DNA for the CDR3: TGTGCCAGCAGCTTAGATTACAGCCGATACAATGAGCAGTTCTTC.

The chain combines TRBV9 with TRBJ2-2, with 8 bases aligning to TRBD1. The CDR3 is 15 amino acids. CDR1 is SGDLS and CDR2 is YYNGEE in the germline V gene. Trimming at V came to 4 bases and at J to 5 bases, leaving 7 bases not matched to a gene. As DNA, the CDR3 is TGTGCCAGCAGCATCGGACAGGGAGGAACCGGGGAGCTGTTTTTT. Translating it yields CASSIGQGGTGELFF.

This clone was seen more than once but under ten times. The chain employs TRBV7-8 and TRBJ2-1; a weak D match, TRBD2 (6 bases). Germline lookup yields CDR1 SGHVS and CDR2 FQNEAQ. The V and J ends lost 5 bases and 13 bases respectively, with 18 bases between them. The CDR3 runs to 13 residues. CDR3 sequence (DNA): TGTGCCAGCAGCCCTAGTTGGGGGAGGCGCCAGTTCTTC. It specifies CASSPSWGRRQFF.

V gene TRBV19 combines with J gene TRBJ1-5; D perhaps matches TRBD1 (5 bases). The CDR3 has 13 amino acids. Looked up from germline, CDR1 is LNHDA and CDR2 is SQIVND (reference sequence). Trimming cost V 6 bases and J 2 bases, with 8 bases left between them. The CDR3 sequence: CASSPGRNQPQHF. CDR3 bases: TGTGCCAGTAGCCCAGGGCGCAATCAGCCCCAGCATTTT.

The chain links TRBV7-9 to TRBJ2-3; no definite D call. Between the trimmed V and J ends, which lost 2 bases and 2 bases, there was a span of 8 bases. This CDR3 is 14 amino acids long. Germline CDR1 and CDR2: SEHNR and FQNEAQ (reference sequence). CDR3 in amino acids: CASSLRYFTDTQYF. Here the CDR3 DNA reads TGTGCCAGCAGCTTACGGTACTTCACAGATACGCAGTATTTT.

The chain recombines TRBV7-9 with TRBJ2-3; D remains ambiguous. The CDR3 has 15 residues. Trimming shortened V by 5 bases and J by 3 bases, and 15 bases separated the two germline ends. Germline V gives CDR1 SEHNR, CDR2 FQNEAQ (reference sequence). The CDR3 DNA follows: TGTGCCAGCAGCCCTCGAGGAGAACGGACAGATACGCAGTATTTT. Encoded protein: CASSPRGERTDTQYF.

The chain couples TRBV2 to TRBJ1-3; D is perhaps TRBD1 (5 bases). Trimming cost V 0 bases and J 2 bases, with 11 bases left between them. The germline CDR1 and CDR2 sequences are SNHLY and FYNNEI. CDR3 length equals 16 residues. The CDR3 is CASSEAPGLTGNTIYF. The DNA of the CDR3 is TGTGCCAGCAGTGAAGCCCCAGGGCTTACTGGAAACACCATATATTTT.

Here the CDR3 reads CASSVAAQETQYF. DNA for the CDR3: TGTGCCAGCAGTGTAGCGGCCCAAGAGACCCAGTACTTC. The gene calls are TRBV6-5 and TRBJ2-5; TRBD2 is a possible D gene (6 bases). The germline CDR1 and CDR2 sequences are MNHEY and SVGAGI. V was clipped by 5 bases and J by 1 base, with 8 bases between them. The CDR3 is 13 amino acids.